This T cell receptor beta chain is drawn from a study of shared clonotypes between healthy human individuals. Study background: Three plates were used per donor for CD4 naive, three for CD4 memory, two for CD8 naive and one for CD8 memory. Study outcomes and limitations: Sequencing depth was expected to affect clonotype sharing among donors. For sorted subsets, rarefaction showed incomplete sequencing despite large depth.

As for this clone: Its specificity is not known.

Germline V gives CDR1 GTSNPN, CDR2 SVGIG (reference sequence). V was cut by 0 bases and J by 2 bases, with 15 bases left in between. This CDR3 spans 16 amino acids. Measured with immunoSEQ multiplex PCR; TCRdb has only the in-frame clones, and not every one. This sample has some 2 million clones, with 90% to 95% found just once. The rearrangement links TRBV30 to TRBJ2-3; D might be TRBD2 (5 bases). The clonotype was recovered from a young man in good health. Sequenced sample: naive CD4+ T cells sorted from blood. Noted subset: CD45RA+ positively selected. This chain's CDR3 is CAWSVSAVPATDTQYF. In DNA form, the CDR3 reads TGTGCCTGGAGTGTGTCAGCGGTTCCAGCCACAGATACGCAGTATTTT.